The present entry profiles one T cell receptor beta chain with its context. Data came from immunoSEQ multiplex PCR; TCRdb stores just in-frame clones and leaves some out. The sample lists tens of thousands of clones; 70% to 80% were seen once. This entry comes from a study of PD-1 blockade in classical Hodgkin lymphoma. Germline V gives CDR1 KGHSH, CDR2 LQKENI. This CDR3 contains 13 residues. V was pared by 3 bases and J by 10 bases, with 5 bases of the junction left unmatched. The patients all showed relapse after autologous stem cell transplantation, while their brentuximab vedotin exposure varied. With magnetic negative selection, CD4+ T cells were purified from PBMCs that had been thawed.

This receptor was identified in a human donor with classical Hodgkin lymphoma. Material: CD4+ T cells from blood, obtained at baseline. The chain uses TRBV18 and TRBJ1-4; 7 nucleotides align to TRBD1. The DNA of the CDR3 is TGTGCCAGCTCACCCGAAGGGGGCCGAAAACTGTTTTTT. This encodes CASSPEGGRKLFF.